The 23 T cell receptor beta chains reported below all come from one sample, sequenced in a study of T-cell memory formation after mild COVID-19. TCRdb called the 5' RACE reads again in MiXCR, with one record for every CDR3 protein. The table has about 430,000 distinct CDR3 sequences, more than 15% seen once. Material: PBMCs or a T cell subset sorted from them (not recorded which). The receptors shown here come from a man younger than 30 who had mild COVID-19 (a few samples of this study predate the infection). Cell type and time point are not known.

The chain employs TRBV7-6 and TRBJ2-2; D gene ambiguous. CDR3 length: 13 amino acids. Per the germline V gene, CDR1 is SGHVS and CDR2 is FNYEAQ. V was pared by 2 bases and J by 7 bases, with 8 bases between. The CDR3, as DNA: TGTGCCAGCAGCTTAAAGGTCGGCGGGGAGCTGTTTTTT. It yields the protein CASSLKVGGELFF.

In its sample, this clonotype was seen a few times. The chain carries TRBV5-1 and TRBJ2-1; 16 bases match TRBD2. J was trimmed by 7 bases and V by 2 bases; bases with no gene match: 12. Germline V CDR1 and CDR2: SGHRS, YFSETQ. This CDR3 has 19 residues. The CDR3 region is CASSFASGTSGGAGNEQFF. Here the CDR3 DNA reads TGCGCCAGCAGCTTTGCCTCCGGGACTAGCGGGGGGGCCGGGAATGAGCAGTTCTTC.

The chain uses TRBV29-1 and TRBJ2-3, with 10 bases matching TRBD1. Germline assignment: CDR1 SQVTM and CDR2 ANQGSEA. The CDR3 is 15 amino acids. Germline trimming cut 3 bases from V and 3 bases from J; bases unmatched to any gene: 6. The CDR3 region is CSVDEMGQGTDTQYF. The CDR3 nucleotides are TGCAGCGTTGATGAGATGGGACAGGGGACAGATACGCAGTATTTT.

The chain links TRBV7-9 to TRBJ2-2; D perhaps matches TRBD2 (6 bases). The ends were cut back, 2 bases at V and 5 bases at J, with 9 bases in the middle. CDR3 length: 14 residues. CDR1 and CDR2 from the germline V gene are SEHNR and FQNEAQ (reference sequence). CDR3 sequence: CASSLWEVTGELFF. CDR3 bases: TGTGCCAGCAGCTTATGGGAGGTGACCGGGGAGCTGTTTTTT.

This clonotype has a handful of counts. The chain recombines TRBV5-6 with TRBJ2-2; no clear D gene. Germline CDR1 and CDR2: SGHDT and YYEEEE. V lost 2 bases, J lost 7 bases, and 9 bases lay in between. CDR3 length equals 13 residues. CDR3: CASSFALDGELFF. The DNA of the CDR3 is TGTGCCAGCAGCTTCGCCCTAGACGGGGAGCTGTTTTTT.

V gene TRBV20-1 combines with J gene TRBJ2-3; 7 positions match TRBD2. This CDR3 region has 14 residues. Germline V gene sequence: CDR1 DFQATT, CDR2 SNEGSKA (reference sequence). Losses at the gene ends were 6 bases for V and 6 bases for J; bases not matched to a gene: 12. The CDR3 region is CSAETSESFDTQYF. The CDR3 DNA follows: TGCAGTGCGGAAACTAGCGAATCGTTTGATACGCAGTATTTT.

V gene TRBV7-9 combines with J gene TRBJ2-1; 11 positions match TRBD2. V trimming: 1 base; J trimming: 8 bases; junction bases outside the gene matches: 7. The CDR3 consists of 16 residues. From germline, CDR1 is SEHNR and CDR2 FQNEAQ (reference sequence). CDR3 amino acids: CASSLVVAGGRDEQFF. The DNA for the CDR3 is TGTGCCAGCAGCTTAGTCGTAGCGGGGGGGCGCGATGAGCAGTTCTTC.

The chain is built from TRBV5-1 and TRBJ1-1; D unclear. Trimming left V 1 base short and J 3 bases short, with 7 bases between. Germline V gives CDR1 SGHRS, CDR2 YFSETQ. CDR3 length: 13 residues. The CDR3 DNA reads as TGCGCCAGCAGCTTGTTAGACTACACTGAAGCTTTCTTT. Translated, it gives CASSLLDYTEAFF.

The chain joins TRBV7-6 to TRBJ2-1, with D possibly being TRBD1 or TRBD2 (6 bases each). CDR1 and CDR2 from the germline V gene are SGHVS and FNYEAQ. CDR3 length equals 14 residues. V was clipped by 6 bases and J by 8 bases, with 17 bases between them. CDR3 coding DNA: TGTGCCAGCAGTCCAGGGACTCCAGGGGATGAGCAGTTCTTC. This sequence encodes CASSPGTPGDEQFF.

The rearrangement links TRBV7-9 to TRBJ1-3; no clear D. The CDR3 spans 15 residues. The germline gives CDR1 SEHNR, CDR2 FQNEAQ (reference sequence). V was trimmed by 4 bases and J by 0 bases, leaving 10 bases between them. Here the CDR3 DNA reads TGTGCCAGCAGCTCCCCGTCCTACTCTGGAAACACCATATATTTT. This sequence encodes CASSSPSYSGNTIYF. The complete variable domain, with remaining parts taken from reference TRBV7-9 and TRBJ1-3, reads DTGVSQNPRHKITKRGQNVTFRCDPISEHNRLYWYRQTLGQGPEFLTYFQNEAQLEKSRLLSDRFSAERPKGSFSTLEIQRTEQGDSAMYLCASSSPSYSGNTIYFGEGSWLTVV.

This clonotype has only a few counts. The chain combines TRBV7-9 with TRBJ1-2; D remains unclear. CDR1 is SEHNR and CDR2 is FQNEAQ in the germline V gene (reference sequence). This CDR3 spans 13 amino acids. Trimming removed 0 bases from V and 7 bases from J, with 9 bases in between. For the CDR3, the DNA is TGTGCCAGCAGCTTAGCTGGGTGGAGTGGCTACACCTTC. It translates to CASSLAGWSGYTF.

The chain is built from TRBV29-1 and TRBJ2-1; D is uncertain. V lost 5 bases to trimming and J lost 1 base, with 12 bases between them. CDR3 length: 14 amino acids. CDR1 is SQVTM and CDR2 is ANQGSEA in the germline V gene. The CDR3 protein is CSVYGSLSYNEQFF. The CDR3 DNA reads TGCAGCGTTTATGGCAGCTTATCCTACAATGAGCAGTTCTTC.

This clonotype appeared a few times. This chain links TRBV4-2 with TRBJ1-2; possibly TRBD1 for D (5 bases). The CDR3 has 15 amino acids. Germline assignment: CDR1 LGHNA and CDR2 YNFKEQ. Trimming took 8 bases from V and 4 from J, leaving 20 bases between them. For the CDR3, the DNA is TGTGCCAGCGCCGGGGGTAGGGTTTTTTCCTATGGCTACACCTTC. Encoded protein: CASAGGRVFSYGYTF.

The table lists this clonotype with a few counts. The CDR3, as DNA: TGTGCCAGCAGCCAAACAACGGACCAGATGGGGAACTATGGCTACACCTTC. Protein product: CASSQTTDQMGNYGYTF. The chain is built from TRBV4-2 and TRBJ1-2; D is unresolved. The CDR3 consists of 17 residues. Germline values: CDR1 LGHNA, CDR2 YNFKEQ. The V end lost 2 bases, the J end lost 2 bases, and 18 bases lay between the germline ends.

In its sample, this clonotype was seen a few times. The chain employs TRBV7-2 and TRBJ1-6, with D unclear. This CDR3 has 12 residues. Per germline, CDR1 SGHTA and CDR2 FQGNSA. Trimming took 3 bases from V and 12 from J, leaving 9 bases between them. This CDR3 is CASSFPGEPLHF. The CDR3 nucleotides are TGTGCCAGCAGCTTTCCCGGGGAACCCCTCCACTTT.

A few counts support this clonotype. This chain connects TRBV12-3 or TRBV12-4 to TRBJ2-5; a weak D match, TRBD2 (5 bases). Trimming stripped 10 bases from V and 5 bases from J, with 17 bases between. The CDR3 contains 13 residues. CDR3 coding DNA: TGTGCCACCCAAGACGGGGTTGGGGAGACCCAGTACTTC. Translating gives CATQDGVGETQYF.

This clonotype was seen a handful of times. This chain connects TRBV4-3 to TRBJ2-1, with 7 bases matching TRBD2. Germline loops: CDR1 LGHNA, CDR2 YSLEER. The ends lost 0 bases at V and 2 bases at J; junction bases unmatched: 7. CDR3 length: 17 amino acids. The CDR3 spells CASSQDGGSGTYNEQFF. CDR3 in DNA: TGCGCCAGCAGCCAAGATGGGGGAAGCGGGACCTACAATGAGCAGTTCTTC.

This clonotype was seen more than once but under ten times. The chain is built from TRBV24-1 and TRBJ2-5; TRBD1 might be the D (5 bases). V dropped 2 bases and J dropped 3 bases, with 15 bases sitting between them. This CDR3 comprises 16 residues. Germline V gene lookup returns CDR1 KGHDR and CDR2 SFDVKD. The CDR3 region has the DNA TGTGCCACCAGTGATTCGATGGCAGGGTATGAAGAGACCCAGTACTTC. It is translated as CATSDSMAGYEETQYF.

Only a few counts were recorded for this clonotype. The chain's CDR3 is CASSHPGGTDTQYF. The CDR3 coding sequence is TGTGCCAGCAGCCATCCGGGGGGCACAGATACGCAGTATTTT. This chain uses TRBV4-2 with TRBJ2-3; D possibly corresponds to TRBD2 (6 bases). The germline V gene encodes CDR1 LGHNA and CDR2 YNFKEQ. There are 14 residues in the CDR3. Trimming cost V 3 bases and J 1 base, with 8 bases left between them.

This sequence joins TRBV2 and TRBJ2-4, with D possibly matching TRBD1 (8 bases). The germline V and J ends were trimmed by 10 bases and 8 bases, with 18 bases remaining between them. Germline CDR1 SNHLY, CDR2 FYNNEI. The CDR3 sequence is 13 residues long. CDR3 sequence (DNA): TGTGCCAAAGAGACAGGGGCGGGGGACATTCAGTACTTC. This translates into CAKETGAGDIQYF.

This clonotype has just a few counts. The CDR3 reads CSARQTGTEAFF. Written as DNA, the CDR3 is TGCAGTGCTAGACAGACTGGGACCGAAGCTTTCTTT. The genes are TRBV20-1 and TRBJ1-1; possibly TRBD1 for D (5 bases). Trimming shortened V by 2 bases and J by 8 bases, and 12 bases separated the two germline ends. Germline V CDR1 and CDR2: DFQATT, SNEGSKA (reference sequence). The CDR3 is made up of 12 amino acids.

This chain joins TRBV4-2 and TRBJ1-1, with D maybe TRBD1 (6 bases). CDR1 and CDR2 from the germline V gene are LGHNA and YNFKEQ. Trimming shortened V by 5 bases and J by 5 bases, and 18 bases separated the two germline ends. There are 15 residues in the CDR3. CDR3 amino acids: CASSSTLGHLTEAFF. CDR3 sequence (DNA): TGTGCCAGCAGCTCAACTTTGGGACATTTAACTGAAGCTTTCTTT.

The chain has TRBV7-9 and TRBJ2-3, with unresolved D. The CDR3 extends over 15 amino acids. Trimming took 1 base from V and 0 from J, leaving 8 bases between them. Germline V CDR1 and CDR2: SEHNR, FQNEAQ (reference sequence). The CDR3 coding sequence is TGTGCCAGCAGCTTAGGACTGTCTAGCACAGATACGCAGTATTTT. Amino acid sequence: CASSLGLSSTDTQYF.